The 29 T cell receptor beta chains below all came from one sample that was sequenced in a study of shared clonotypes between healthy human individuals. The method was immunoSEQ multiplex PCR; TCRdb's version includes in-frame clones alone and lacks a portion of them. The table shows about 980,000 clones, with 60% to 85% occurring only once. The sample comprised memory CD4+ T cells sorted from blood. Described subset: CD45RA-negative fraction. The receptors shown here come from a man younger than 35 in good health.

The chain combines TRBV18 with TRBJ2-2; possible D gene TRBD2, 5 bases. Germline loops: CDR1 KGHSH, CDR2 LQKENI. This CDR3 comprises 14 residues. Between the trimmed V and J ends, which lost 3 bases and 4 bases, there was a span of 9 bases. CDR3 DNA: TGTGCCAGCTCACCGGCTAGCTTCACCGGGGAGCTGTTTTTT. Protein: CASSPASFTGELFF.

This clone has a handful of counts. This CDR3 is also generated by other DNA sequences in the sample. The chain is built from TRBV30 and TRBJ1-1; a weak D match, TRBD1 (5 bases). Germline CDR1 GTSNPN, CDR2 SVGIG (reference sequence). V was pared by 0 bases and J by 5 bases, with 7 bases between. CDR3 length: 12 amino acids. CDR3 residues: CAWSVRGTEAFF. The CDR3 DNA is TGTGCCTGGAGTGTAAGGGGAACTGAAGCTTTCTTT.

V is TRBV30 and J is TRBJ2-7, with 10 bases matching TRBD1. Germline-derived CDR1 and CDR2 are GTSNPN and SVGIG (reference sequence). Trimming cost V 5 bases and J 2 bases; bases outside gene matches: 3. The length of the CDR3 is 13 residues. This CDR3 is CAWGTGETYEQYF. As DNA, the CDR3 is TGTGCCTGGGGGACAGGGGAAACCTACGAGCAGTACTTC.

The chain employs TRBV18 and TRBJ2-1; D is perhaps TRBD1 (5 bases). Per the germline V gene, CDR1 is KGHSH and CDR2 is LQKENI. The ends were cut back, 2 bases at V and 7 bases at J, with 15 bases in the middle. This CDR3 region has 15 residues. This chain's CDR3 is CASSPGQGRRNEQFF. The CDR3 DNA sequence: TGTGCCAGCTCACCAGGGCAGGGTCGCAGGAATGAGCAGTTCTTC. The full variable domain, with the rest looked up from reference TRBV18 and TRBJ2-1, is NAGVMQNPRHLVRRRGQEARLRCSPMKGHSHVYWYRQLPEEGLKFMVYLQKENIIDESGMPKERFSAEFPKEGPSILRIQQVVRGDSAAYFCASSPGQGRRNEQFFGPGTRLTVL.

The chain is built from TRBV27 and TRBJ1-1; D might be TRBD1 (5 bases). Deletions cut 6 bases from V and 2 bases from J, with 16 bases between. Germline values: CDR1 MNHEY, CDR2 SMNVEV (reference sequence). The CDR3 contains 15 residues. The CDR3 bases are TGTGCCAGCAGCCAATCCGGGACGGGTAACACTGAAGCTTTCTTT. Translation gives CASSQSGTGNTEAFF.

This clone was detected only once. The sample has other DNA sequences that encode this CDR3 too. CDR3 sequence: CASSLGRPNEKLFF. DNA for the CDR3: TGCGCCAGCAGCTTGGGACGACCTAATGAAAAACTGTTTTTT. The rearrangement links TRBV5-1 to TRBJ1-4; D gene uncertain. The ends were cut back, 0 bases at V and 3 bases at J, with 6 bases in the middle. The germline gives CDR1 SGHRS, CDR2 YFSETQ. This CDR3 has 14 residues.

Written as DNA, the CDR3 is TGTGCCAGCACCTATCCGGAGGACAGCCCCTACGAGCAGTACTTC. It is translated as CASTYPEDSPYEQYF. The rearrangement uses TRBV27 and TRBJ2-7; D is possibly TRBD1 (6 bases). Germline values: CDR1 MNHEY, CDR2 SMNVEV (reference sequence). V was shortened by 7 bases and J by 2 bases, with 18 bases between the two germline ends. The CDR3 runs to 15 residues.

This clone showed up just a few times. The chain couples TRBV28 to TRBJ2-7, with D perhaps TRBD1 or TRBD2 (7 bases each). There are 16 residues in the CDR3. V was shortened by 3 bases and J by 2 bases, with 17 bases between the two germline ends. Germline V CDR1 and CDR2: MDHEN, SYDVKM. CDR3 DNA sequence: TGTGCCAGCAGTTTGTTAAACCCAGGGGGGGCCTACGAGCAGTACTTC. Its protein is CASSLLNPGGAYEQYF. The full variable domain, rest sourced from reference TRBV28 and TRBJ2-7, is DVKVTQSSRYLVKRTGEKVFLECVQDMDHENMFWYRQDPGLGLRLIYFSYDVKMKEKGDIPEGYSVSREKKERFSLILESASTNQTSMYLCASSLLNPGGAYEQYFGPGTRLTVT.

The chain couples TRBV6-9 to TRBJ2-3; perhaps TRBD1 as D (6 bases). V lost 4 bases and J 0 bases, leaving 11 bases between the germline ends. This CDR3 is 15 amino acids long. Looked up from germline, CDR1 is MNHGY and CDR2 is SVAAGI. CDR3 sequence (DNA): TGTGCCAGCAGTTTAGACAGGCCTAGCACAGATACGCAGTATTTT. Encoded protein: CASSLDRPSTDTQYF.

This clone was observed a few times. This chain uses TRBV30 with TRBJ1-4; D uncertain. Germline assignment: CDR1 GTSNPN and CDR2 SVGIG (reference sequence). With 2 bases removed from V and 0 bases from J, the gap between germline ends came to 10 bases. The CDR3 extends over 15 amino acids. The CDR3 spells CAWSTGPATNEKLFF. CDR3 in DNA: TGTGCCTGGAGTACCGGGCCTGCAACTAATGAAAAACTGTTTTTT.

The CDR3 sequence: CASSSWDRATSYEQYF. DNA for the CDR3: TGTGCCAGCAGTTCATGGGACAGGGCTACTTCCTACGAGCAGTACTTC. The V and J genes are TRBV27 and TRBJ2-7, with 9 bases lining up with TRBD1. After removal of 4 bases from V and 1 base from J, the junction contained 8 bases not matched to a gene. The CDR3 totals 16 residues. Germline-derived CDR1 and CDR2 are MNHEY and SMNVEV (reference sequence).

The rearrangement joins TRBV11-3 to TRBJ2-3; no definite D call. Germline assignment: CDR1 SGHNT and CDR2 YENEEA. The CDR3 loop spans 15 amino acids. V dropped 3 bases and J dropped 11 bases, with 21 bases sitting between them. CDR3 residues: CASSFPRWRPLVQYF. DNA of the CDR3: TGTGCCAGCAGCTTCCCGCGGTGGCGGCCCCTAGTGCAGTATTTT.

The chain is built from TRBV7-2 and TRBJ2-5, with D possibly being TRBD1 (5 bases). Trimming stripped 0 bases from V and 4 bases from J, with 9 bases between. This CDR3 is built from 14 residues. Germline values: CDR1 SGHTA, CDR2 FQGNSA. DNA of the CDR3: TGTGCCAGCAGCTTAGCTAGGGGATTAGAGACCCAGTACTTC. Protein: CASSLARGLETQYF.

The genes are TRBV7-9 and TRBJ1-2; no firm D call. CDR3 length: 16 amino acids. CDR1 is SEHNR and CDR2 is FQNEAQ in the germline V gene (reference sequence). Between the trimmed V and J ends, which lost 5 bases and 4 bases, there was a span of 20 bases. CDR3 sequence: CASSHLDPGKSYGYTF. The CDR3 region has the DNA TGTGCCAGCAGCCATCTCGACCCGGGCAAGTCCTATGGCTACACCTTC.

The chain uses TRBV6-5 and TRBJ1-2; D perhaps matches TRBD1 (5 bases). CDR1 is MNHEY and CDR2 is SVGAGI in the germline V gene. The V gene lost 0 bases and the J gene lost 3 bases, with 11 bases spanning the gap. This CDR3 comprises 15 residues. The CDR3 DNA reads TGTGCCAGCAGTTACTCCCCGGGGCTATACTATGGCTACACCTTC. Residues: CASSYSPGLYYGYTF.

For the CDR3, the DNA is TGTGCCAGCAGCTTAGATCAGGACAGGAGGACAGATACGCAGTATTTT. It specifies CASSLDQDRRTDTQYF. The chain couples TRBV11-2 to TRBJ2-3; 7 bases align to TRBD1. CDR1 is SGHAT and CDR2 is FQNNGV in the germline V gene. The CDR3 extends over 16 amino acids. V lost 0 bases, J lost 3 bases, and 6 bases stayed unmatched.

This clone came up a few times. At the DNA level, this CDR3 is encoded by other sequences in the same sample as well. J is TRBJ1-4 and V is TRBV30; D remains ambiguous. The CDR3 length is 13 residues. Deletions cut 4 bases from V and 4 bases from J, with 10 bases between. The germline V gene encodes CDR1 GTSNPN and CDR2 SVGIG (reference sequence). CDR3 DNA sequence: TGTGCCTGGAAATCCGGATTTAATGAAAAACTGTTTTTT. This sequence encodes CAWKSGFNEKLFF.

The rearrangement uses TRBV6-5 and TRBJ1-6; D is undetermined. Germline V gene lookup returns CDR1 MNHEY and CDR2 SVGAGI. V was clipped by 6 bases and J by 4 bases, with 10 bases between them. The length of the CDR3 is 14 residues. The CDR3 nucleotides read TGTGCCAGCAGGGAGGGCCTTTATAATTCACCCCTCCACTTT. Encoded protein: CASREGLYNSPLHF.

The chain links TRBV5-4 to TRBJ2-7; D is possibly TRBD1 (5 bases). With 1 base removed from V and 2 bases from J, the gap between germline ends came to 7 bases. Germline V gene data show CDR1 as SGHNT and CDR2 as YYREEE (reference sequence). This CDR3 has 13 amino acids. CDR3 sequence reads: CASSLRTTYEQYF. The CDR3 nucleotides read TGTGCCAGCAGCTTGAGGACAACCTACGAGCAGTACTTC.

The count of this clone is one. The chain has TRBV5-1 and TRBJ2-1; 8 bases are shared with TRBD1. The V gene end was trimmed by 4 bases and the J gene end by 9 bases; junction bases not matched to a gene: 6. Per the germline V gene, CDR1 is SGHRS and CDR2 is YFSETQ. The CDR3 has 13 residues. CDR3 DNA: TGCGCCAGCAGCCTTAGACAGGGGATTGAGCAGTTCTTC. It translates to CASSLRQGIEQFF.

About this clone: The germline gene is not matched at one end of the junction; a read error may be the cause. The chain links TRBV7-9 to TRBJ2-1, with TRBD2 matching 9 bases. Germline V gene lookup returns CDR1 SEHNR and CDR2 FQNEAQ (reference sequence). There are 13 residues in the CDR3. The CDR3 reads CASSLAGKNEQFF. The CDR3 DNA reads TGTGCCAGCAGCCTAGCGGGGAAAAATGAGCAGTTCTTC.

The V gene is TRBV5-6, the J gene TRBJ2-7; weak D call: TRBD2 (6 bases). The V and J ends lost 4 bases and 6 bases respectively, with 17 bases between them. Germline CDR1 and CDR2: SGHDT and YYEEEE. There are 14 residues in the CDR3. The CDR3 nucleotides read TGTGCCAGCAGCCTTCCGGAGGGAGAAGGCGAGCAGTACTTC. The encoded protein is CASSLPEGEGEQYF.

Points on this clone: The same CDR3 is also encoded by other DNA sequences in this sample. This CDR3 is CASSSGTGDYGYTF. CDR3 DNA sequence: TGCGCCAGCAGCTCGGGGACAGGGGACTATGGCTACACCTTC. The chain joins TRBV5-1 to TRBJ1-2; TRBD1 agrees at 10 bases. Trimming cost V 3 bases and J 3 bases; bases outside gene matches: 2. The length of the CDR3 is 14 residues. CDR1 and CDR2 from the germline V gene are SGHRS and YFSETQ.

The chain has TRBV18 and TRBJ1-3; no reliable D call. This CDR3 region has 16 residues. CDR1 is KGHSH, CDR2 LQKENI, per germline. The V end was cut by 0 bases, the J end by 0 bases, with 9 bases between. The CDR3 DNA follows: TGTGCCAGCTCACCACCGACGGGTTCCTCTGGAAACACCATATATTTT. Its protein product is CASSPPTGSSGNTIYF.

This clone was counted a few times. This sequence joins TRBV5-1 and TRBJ1-1; 12 positions match TRBD1. J gave up 6 bases and V 4 bases, and 4 bases lay outside the gene matches. This CDR3 is 14 amino acids long. Germline lookup yields CDR1 SGHRS and CDR2 YFSETQ. The CDR3 DNA reads TGCGCCAGCAGCGGGACAGGGGGCTTGGCTGAAGCTTTCTTT. This gives the protein CASSGTGGLAEAFF.

The chain links TRBV11-2 to TRBJ2-7, with 8 bases aligning to TRBD1. This CDR3 region has 14 residues. Germline V CDR1 and CDR2: SGHAT, FQNNGV. V trimming: 0 bases; J trimming: 5 bases; junction bases outside the gene matches: 3. Here the CDR3 DNA reads TGTGCCAGCAGCTTAGATACAGGGGGGAACGAGCAGTACTTC. Translating gives CASSLDTGGNEQYF.

The gene calls are TRBV18 and TRBJ2-5; no definite D call. From germline, CDR1 is KGHSH and CDR2 LQKENI. The CDR3 totals 13 residues. With 2 bases removed from V and 5 bases from J, the gap between germline ends came to 9 bases. The CDR3 is CASSPWVGETQYF. DNA of the CDR3: TGTGCCAGCTCACCATGGGTTGGGGAGACCCAGTACTTC.

In this sample, this clone turned up many times. The chain joins TRBV10-2 to TRBJ2-7; the match to TRBD2 covers 8 bases. Germline values: CDR1 WSHSY, CDR2 SAAADI. This CDR3 has 14 amino acids. Trimming at V came to 6 bases and at J to 2 bases, leaving 6 bases not matched to a gene. The CDR3 nucleotides read TGCGCCAGCAGCCGAGCGGGGGCCCCCTACGAGCAGTACTTC. Encoded protein: CASSRAGAPYEQYF.

This clone appeared a single time. V gene TRBV4-3 combines with J gene TRBJ1-2, with 11 positions matching TRBD1. Germline values: CDR1 LGHNA, CDR2 YSLEER. The CDR3 extends over 16 amino acids. V was clipped by 1 base and J by 4 bases; unmatched bases: 5. The CDR3 protein is CASSQARGQGGYGYTF. The CDR3 DNA reads as TGCGCCAGCAGCCAAGCGAGGGGACAGGGGGGCTATGGCTACACCTTC.